This T cell receptor beta chain was recovered during a study of cytomegalovirus exposure and HLA in healthy donors. This CDR3 comprises 14 residues. Trimming took 3 bases from V and 14 from J, leaving 18 bases between them. Germline V CDR1 and CDR2: SGHNT, YYREEE (reference sequence). Primers included in the PCR were 60 Vbeta and 13 Jbeta primers. The assay was immunoSEQ multiplex PCR, and TCRdb's table has in-frame clones only and misses some. The table has 150,000 or so clones, 74% seen once; the top ten hold under 8.5%. This sequence originates from a male donor in good health and CMV-seronegative. Sequencing was performed on PBMCs. The chain couples TRBV5-4 to TRBJ1-6; D is perhaps TRBD1 (6 bases). CDR3 sequence: CASSSGGGDLALHF. CDR3 in DNA: TGTGCCAGCAGCTCCGGGGGGGGCGATTTGGCCCTCCACTTT. The entire variable domain, with the rest obtained from reference TRBV5-4 and TRBJ1-6, is as follows: ETGVTQSPTHLIKTRGQQVTLRCSSQSGHNTVSWYQQALGQGPQFIFQYYREEENGRGNFPPRFSGLQFPNYSSELNVNALELDDSALYLCASSSGGGDLALHFGNGTRLTVT.